The rows below give T cell receptor beta chains drawn from one sample of a study of T cells in localized non-small cell lung cancer. TCRdb keeps only in-frame clones here, not all; method: immunoSEQ multiplex PCR. The sample contains 25,000 to 35,000 clones, more than 75% of which appear only once. Sequenced here: peripheral blood, sampled before any cancer treatment. The receptors stem from a female donor of 60 years or more with stage III squamous cell lung carcinoma. CDR3s include the opening cysteine and the closing phenylalanine or tryptophan. D genes are given only for firm matches. Expanded clones get a size class; other rows say once, few or many, or leave the size out.

abundance	v_gene	j_gene	d_gene	CDR3nt	CDR3aa
NA	TRBV28	TRBJ1-1	TRBD1	TGTGCCAGCAGTGGACCGGGACAGGGGGCAGCTGAAGCTTTCTTT	CASSGPGQGAAEAFF
NA	TRBV4-1	TRBJ2-5	NA	TGCGCCAGCAGCCAAGGAGAGGGAGACACAGAGACCCAGTACTTC	CASSQGEGDTETQYF
NA	TRBV5-1	TRBJ1-1	NA	TGCGCCAGCAGCTTGAGTAGGGACCCCGGCTCGACTGAAGCTTTCTTT	CASSLSRDPGSTEAFF
once	TRBV5-5	TRBJ2-3	NA	TGTGCCAGCAGCCCAAGCACAGATACGCAGTATTTT	CASSPSTDTQYF
once	TRBV6-5	TRBJ2-5	NA	TGTGCCAGCAGTCGGACTAAGGATGAGACCCAGTACTTC	CASSRTKDETQYF
once	TRBV6-5	TRBJ2-2	TRBD1	TGTGCCAGCAGAGACAGGGGGACCACCGGGGAGCTGTTTTTT	CASRDRGTTGELFF
NA	TRBV4-3	TRBJ2-7	NA	TGCGCCAGCAGCCAAGATATTACAGGGAAGTCTCGGGAGCAGTACTTC	CASSQDITGKSREQYF
NA	TRBV10-3	TRBJ2-6	NA	TGTGCCATCAGTGAAACGGGGGCGATCTCTGGGGCCAACGTCCTGACTTTC	CAISETGAISGANVLTF
NA	TRBV25-1	TRBJ2-5	NA	TGTGCCAGCAGTGAATATAGAATAGCCGAGACCCAGTACTTC	CASSEYRIAETQYF
once	TRBV21-1	TRBJ2-2	NA	TGTGCCAGCAGCAACGGGACAGTAGGTACCGGGGAGCTGTTTTTT	CASSNGTVGTGELFF
NA	TRBV21-1	TRBJ1-1	NA	TGTGCCAGCAGCAGCCACAGGGCCCTTACTTCCATGAACACTGAAGCTTTCTTT	CASSSHRALTSMNTEAFF
once	TRBV5-1	TRBJ2-7	NA	TGCGCCAGCAGAGACAGCCCAGACTACGAGCAGTACTTC	CASRDSPDYEQYF
NA	TRBV10-3	TRBJ2-2	TRBD2	TGTGCCATCAGGGCCCCATTAAGCGGGAAGAACACCGGGGAGCTGTTTTTT	CAIRAPLSGKNTGELFF
NA	TRBV7-9	TRBJ2-7	TRBD2	TGTGCCAGCAGCCCTAGCGGGAGCTCCTACGAGCAGTACTTC	CASSPSGSSYEQYF
few	TRBV4-1	TRBJ2-5	NA	TGCGCCAGCAGCCAAACGGGGCCCAACCCGACCCAGTACTTC	CASSQTGPNPTQYF
NA	TRBV28	TRBJ2-1	NA	TGTGCCAGCAAGGGCAGGCTATCCTACAATGAGCAGTTCTTC	CASKGRLSYNEQFF
NA	TRBV5-4	TRBJ2-7	NA	TGTGCCAGCAGCTCTGGACAGATTCGCTACGAGCAGTACTTC	CASSSGQIRYEQYF